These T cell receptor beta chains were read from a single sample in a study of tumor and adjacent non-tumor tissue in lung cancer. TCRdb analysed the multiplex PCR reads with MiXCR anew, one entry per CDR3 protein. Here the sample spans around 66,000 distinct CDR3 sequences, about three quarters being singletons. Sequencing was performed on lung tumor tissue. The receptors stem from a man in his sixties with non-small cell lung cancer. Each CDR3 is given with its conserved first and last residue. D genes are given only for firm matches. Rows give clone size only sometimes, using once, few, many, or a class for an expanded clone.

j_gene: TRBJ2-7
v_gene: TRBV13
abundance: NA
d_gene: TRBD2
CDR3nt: TGTGCCAGCAGCCTCAGTGGGGCGGGAGAGCGGTACTTC
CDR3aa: CASSLSGAGERYF

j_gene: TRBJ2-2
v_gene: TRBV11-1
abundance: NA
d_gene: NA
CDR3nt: TGTGACAGCGGCCATACTAGTGGCACCGGGGAGCTGTTTTTT
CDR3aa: CDSGHTSGTGELFF

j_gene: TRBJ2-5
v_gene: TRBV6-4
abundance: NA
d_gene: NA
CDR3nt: TGTGCCACCCGCGCCCAAGAGACCGAGTACTTC
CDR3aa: CATRAQETEYF

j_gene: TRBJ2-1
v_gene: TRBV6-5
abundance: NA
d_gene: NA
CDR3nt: TGTACCAGCAGTTACGGGGTCCTTAATGAGCAGTTCTTC
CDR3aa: CTSSYGVLNEQFF

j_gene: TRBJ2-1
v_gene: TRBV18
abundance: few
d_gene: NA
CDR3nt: TGTGCCAGCTCGTCGGGACCCTGGAATGAGCAGTTCTTC
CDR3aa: CASSSGPWNEQFF

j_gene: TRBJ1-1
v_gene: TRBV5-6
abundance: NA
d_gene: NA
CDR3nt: TGTGCCAGCGACGACAACGCTGAAGCTTTCTTT
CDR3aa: CASDDNAEAFF

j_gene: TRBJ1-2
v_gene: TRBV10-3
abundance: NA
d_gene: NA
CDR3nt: TGTGCCTTCAGTGAGGGCAGTAACTATGGATACACCTTC
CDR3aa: CAFSEGSNYGYTF

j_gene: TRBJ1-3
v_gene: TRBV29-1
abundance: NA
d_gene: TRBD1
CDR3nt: TGCAGCGGGACCAGGGGGCCCTCTAGAGACACCATATATTTT
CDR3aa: CSGTRGPSRDTIYF

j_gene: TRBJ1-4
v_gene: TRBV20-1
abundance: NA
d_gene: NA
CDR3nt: TGCAGTGCTCTGGGACGGGGGGCTAAAAAACTGTTTTTT
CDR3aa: CSALGRGAKKLFF

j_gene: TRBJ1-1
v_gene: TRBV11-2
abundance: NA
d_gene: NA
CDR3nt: TGTACCAGCAGCACGGGCCCCATGAACACTGAGGCTTTCTTT
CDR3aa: CTSSTGPMNTEAFF

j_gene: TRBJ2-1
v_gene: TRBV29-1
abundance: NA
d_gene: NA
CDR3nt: TGCAGCGTTCGAGCAAACAGGTTTAGAGGGGATGTGGATCAGTTCTTC
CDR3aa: CSVRANRFRGDVDQFF

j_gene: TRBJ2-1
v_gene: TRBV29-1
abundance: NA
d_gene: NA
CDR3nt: TGCAGCGTTGGACTGTGGGGCAATGGGCAGTTCTTC
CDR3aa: CSVGLWGNGQFF

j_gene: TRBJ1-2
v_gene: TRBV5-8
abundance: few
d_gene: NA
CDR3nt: TGTGCCAGCACGCCGAGATCTACTAACTATGGCTACACCTTC
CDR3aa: CASTPRSTNYGYTF

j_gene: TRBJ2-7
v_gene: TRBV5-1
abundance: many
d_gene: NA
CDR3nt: TGCGCCAGCAGGAAGGCCTACGAGCAGTACTTC
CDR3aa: CASRKAYEQYF

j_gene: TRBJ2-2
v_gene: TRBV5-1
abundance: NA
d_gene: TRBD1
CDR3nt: TGCGCCAGCAGCATCAGGGGGCAGGTCACAGGGGAGCTGTTTTTT
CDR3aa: CASSIRGQVTGELFF

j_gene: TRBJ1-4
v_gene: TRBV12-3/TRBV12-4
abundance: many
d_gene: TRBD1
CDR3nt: TGTGCCAGCAGCCCGGGACAGCTAAATGAAAAACTGTTTTTT
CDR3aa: CASSPGQLNEKLFF

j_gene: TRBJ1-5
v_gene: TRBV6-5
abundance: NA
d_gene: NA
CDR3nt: TGTGCCAGCAGGCGACTTCAGGGAGGTCAGCCCCATCACTTT
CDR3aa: CASRRLQGGQPHHF

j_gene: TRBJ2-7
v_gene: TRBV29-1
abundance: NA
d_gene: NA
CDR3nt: TGCAGCGTTGAAGGGGATTTTGGGATTAGTTACGACCAGTACTTC
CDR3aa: CSVEGDFGISYDQYF

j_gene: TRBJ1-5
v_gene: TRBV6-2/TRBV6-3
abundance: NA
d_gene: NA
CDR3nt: TGTGTCAGCAGTCTCTCTGGACGTTCCAATCAGCCCAAGCATTTT
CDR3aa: CVSSLSGRSNQPKHF

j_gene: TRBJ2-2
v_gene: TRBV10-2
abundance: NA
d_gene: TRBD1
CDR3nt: TGCGCCAGTACTGGGACAGGGGCCGGGGAGTTGTTTTTT
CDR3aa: CASTGTGAGELFF

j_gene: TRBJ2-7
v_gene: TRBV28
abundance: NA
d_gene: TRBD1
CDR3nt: TGTGACAGCAGCCCCGGACAGGGAACCTACGAGCAGTACTTC
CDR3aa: CDSSPGQGTYEQYF

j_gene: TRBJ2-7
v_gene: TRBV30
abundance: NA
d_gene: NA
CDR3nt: TGTGCCTGGAATGAAGGGGAGTTCTACGAGCAGTACTTC
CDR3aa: CAWNEGEFYEQYF

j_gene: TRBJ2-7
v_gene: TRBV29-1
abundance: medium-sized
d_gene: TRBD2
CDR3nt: TGCAGCGTATACACCGGGACTAGTAGCTACGAGCAGTACTTC
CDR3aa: CSVYTGTSSYEQYF

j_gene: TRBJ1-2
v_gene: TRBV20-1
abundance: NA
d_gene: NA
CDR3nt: TGCAATGCTAGGGAACCTCTATCGGCTGGCTACGCTTTC
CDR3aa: CNAREPLSAGYAF

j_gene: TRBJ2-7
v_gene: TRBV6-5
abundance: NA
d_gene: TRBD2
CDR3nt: TGTGCCATCAGACCCGGACTAGCGGGAAACGGACAGTACTTC
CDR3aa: CAIRPGLAGNGQYF

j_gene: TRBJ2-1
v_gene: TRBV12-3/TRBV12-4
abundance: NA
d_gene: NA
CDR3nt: TGTGCCAGCAGTCACGTACTAAAGGGACAGTTCTTC
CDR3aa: CASSHVLKGQFF

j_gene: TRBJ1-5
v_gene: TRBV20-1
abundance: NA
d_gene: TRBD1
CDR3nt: TGCAGTGCTTTCCGGTACAGGGGGTCTAATCAGCCTCAGCATTTT
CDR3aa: CSAFRYRGSNQPQHF

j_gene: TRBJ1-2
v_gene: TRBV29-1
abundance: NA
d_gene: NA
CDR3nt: TGCAGCGTTGGGACAGCAAGCAACGTGGGTTACACCTTC
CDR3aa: CSVGTASNVGYTF

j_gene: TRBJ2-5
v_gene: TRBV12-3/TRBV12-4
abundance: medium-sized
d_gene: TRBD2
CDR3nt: TGTGCCAGCAGGATAGCGGGAGTGGAGACCCAGTACTTC
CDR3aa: CASRIAGVETQYF

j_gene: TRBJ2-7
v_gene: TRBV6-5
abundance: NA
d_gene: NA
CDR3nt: TGTGCGAGCAGTTACGGGGCTGGACGGGTTTACGAGCAGTGCTTC
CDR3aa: CASSYGAGRVYEQCF

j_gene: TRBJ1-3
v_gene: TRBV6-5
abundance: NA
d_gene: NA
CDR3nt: TGTGACAACACCGAAACCTCCCCGCGGTCCTCTGGAAACATCATATATTTT
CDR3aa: CDNTETSPRSSGNIIYF

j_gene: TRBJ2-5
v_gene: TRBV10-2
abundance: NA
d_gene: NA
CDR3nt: TGCGCCAGCAAATCCGGGCTGGCGACTGCGACCCAGTACTTC
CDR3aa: CASKSGLATATQYF

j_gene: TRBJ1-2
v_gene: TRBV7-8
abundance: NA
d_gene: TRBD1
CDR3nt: TGTGTCAGCAGCTTGCAGACAGGGACTTCCTTCTATGACTACACCTTC
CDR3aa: CVSSLQTGTSFYDYTF

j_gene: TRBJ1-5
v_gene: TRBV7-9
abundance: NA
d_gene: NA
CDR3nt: TGTGCCAGCAACCCAACGTCATGGAGGGCAGATACGCAGCATTTT
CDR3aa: CASNPTSWRADTQHF

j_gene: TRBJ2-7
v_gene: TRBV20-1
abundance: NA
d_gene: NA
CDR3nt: TGCAGTGCTAGAGATAGGGGACTCACCTACGAGCAGTACTTC
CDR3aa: CSARDRGLTYEQYF

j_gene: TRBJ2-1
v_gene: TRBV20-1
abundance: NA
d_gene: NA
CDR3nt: TGCAATGGTAGAGATCTCCCTTACAATGAGCAGTTCTTC
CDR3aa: CNGRDLPYNEQFF

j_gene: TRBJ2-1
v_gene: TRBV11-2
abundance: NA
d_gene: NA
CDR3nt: TGTGCCACCAGGAAACGTATGCCCCGGTTTACGCAAGTTTACAATGAGCAGTTCTTC
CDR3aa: CATRKRMPRFTQVYNEQFF

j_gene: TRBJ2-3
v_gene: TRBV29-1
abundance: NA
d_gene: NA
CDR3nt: TGCAGCGTTGTGCGGGAAAGCTCCTACGAGCAGTATTTT
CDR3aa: CSVVRESSYEQYF

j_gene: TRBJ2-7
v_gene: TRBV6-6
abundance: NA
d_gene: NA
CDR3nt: TGTGCCAGCATGCAGGGACCAGGGGTAAGGATGCGGTACTTC
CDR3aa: CASMQGPGVRMRYF

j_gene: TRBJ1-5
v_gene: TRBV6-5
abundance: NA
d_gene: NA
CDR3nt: TGTGTCAGCACCTCCATGCAGGGCGGAAATCAGCCCCAGCATTTT
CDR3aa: CVSTSMQGGNQPQHF

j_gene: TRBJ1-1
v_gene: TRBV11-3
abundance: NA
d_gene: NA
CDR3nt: TGTGCCAGCAACTTAGGAGTGGAGGGCACTGAAGCTTTCTTT
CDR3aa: CASNLGVEGTEAFF